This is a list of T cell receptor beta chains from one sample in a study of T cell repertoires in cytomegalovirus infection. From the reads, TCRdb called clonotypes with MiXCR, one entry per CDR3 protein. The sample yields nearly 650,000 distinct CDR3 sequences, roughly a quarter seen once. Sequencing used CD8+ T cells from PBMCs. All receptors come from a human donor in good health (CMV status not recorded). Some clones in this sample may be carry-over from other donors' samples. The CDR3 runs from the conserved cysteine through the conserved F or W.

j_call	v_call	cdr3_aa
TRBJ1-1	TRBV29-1	CSAWTAEVTEAFF
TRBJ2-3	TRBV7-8	CASNGGLAGGRSTDTQYF
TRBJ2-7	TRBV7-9	CASSPSGQLFYEQYF
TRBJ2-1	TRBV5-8	CASSLAPDTYNEQFF
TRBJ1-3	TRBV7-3	CASSSPQGGKLTNTIYF
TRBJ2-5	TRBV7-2	CASSLGRQLQETQYF
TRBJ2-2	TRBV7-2	CASSPRGLHTGELFF
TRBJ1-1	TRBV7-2	CASSNSGTENTEAFF
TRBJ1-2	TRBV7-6	CASSSRGTGDGYTF
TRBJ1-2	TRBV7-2	CASSLVAGNYGYTF
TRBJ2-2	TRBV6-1	CASSSLLELVAGELFF
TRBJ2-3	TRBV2	CASSLDYTDTQYF
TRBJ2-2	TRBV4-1	CASSPMGGELFF
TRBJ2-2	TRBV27	CASSFRTAGELFF
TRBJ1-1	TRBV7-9	CASSHPQGDTEAFF
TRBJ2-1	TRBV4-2	CASSQDSGGANEQFF
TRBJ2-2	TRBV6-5	CASSYSVGQGTGELFF
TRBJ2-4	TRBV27	CASSPRTSGDIAKNIQYF
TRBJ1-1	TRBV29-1	CSVGSPRDTEAFF
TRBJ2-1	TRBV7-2	CASSPNSGTYSYNEQFF
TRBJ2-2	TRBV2	CASSSSRGTANTGELFF
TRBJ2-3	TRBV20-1	CSANLDTQYF
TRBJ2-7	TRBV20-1	CSARDQSSPISYEQYF
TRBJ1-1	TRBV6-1	CASSYGTGSTEAFF
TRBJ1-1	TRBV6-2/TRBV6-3	CASSFSPGSPMNTEAFF
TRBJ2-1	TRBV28	CASSGRGGVPGLDNEQFF
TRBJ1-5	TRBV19	CASGVGASNQPQHF
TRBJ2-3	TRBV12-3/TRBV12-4	CASSYGTHTDTQYF
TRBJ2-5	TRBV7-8	CASSVAGGQETQYF
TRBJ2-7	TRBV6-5	CASTSLTSSYEQYF
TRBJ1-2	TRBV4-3	CASSQVRGRGYTF
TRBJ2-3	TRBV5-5	CASSFETKEDTQYF
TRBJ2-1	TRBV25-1	CASSEYGGEQFF
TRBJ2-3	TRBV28	CASSFGGADTDTQYF
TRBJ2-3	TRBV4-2	CASSPDGGATDTQYF
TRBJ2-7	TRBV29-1	CSAWGNEQYF
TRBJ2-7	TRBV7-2	CASSLTGTGIFYEQYF
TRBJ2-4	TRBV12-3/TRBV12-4	CASSRRPGGRNIQYF
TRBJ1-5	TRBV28	CASSLPDSSNQPQHF
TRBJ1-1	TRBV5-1	CASSTSGGITEAFF
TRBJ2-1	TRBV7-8	CASSSRAASSYNEQFF
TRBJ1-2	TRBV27	CANRPPGTGNGYTF
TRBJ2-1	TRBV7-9	CASSWRYEQFF
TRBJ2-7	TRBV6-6	CASQGTAAYEQYF
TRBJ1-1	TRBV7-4	CASSLRLRTIWNTEAFF
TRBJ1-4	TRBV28	CASSFLGQGAPQNEKLFF
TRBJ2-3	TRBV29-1	CSFTRGGDTQYF
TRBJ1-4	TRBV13	CASSSNRGAGEKLFF
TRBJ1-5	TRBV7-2	CASSLKDRFNQPQHF
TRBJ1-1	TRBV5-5	CASSLVPQGNTEAFF
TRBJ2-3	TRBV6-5	CASRHSGGSTDTQYF
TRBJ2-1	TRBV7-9	CASSHTTGYNEQFF
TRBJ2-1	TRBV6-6	CASSFPGTRDNEQFF
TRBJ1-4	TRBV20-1	CSATSFKGQDNEKLFF
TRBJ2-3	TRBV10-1	CASAPRNDTDTQYF
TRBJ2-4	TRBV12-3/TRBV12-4	CASSLAYSLAKNIQYF
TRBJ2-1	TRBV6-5	CASSSGLPGINEQFF
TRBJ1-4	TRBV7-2	CASSSLGGKEKLFF
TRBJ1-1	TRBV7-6	CASSPRQGMNTEAFF